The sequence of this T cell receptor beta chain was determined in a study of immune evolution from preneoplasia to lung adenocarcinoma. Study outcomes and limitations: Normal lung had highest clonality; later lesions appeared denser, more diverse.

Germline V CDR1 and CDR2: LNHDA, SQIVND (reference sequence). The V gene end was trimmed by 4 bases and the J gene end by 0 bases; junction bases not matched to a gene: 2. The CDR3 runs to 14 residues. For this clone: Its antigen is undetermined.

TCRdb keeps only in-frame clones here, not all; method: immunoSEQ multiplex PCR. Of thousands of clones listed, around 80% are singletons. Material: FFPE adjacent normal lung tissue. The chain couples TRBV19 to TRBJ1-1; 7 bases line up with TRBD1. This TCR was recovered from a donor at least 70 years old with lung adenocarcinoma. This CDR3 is CASSSGTVNTEAFF. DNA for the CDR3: TGTGCCAGTAGTAGCGGGACAGTGAACACTGAAGCTTTCTTT. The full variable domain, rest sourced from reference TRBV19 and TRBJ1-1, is DGGITQSPKYLFRKEGQNVTLSCEQNLNHDAMYWYRQDPGQGLRLIYYSQIVNDFQKGDIAEGYSVSREKKESFPLTVTSAQKNPTAFYLCASSSGTVNTEAFFGQGTRLTVV.